These 15 T cell receptor beta chains were all obtained from the same sample, sequenced in a study of blood T cell repertoires in COVID-19. The method was immunoSEQ multiplex PCR; TCRdb's version includes in-frame clones alone and lacks a portion of them. The sample carries approximately 88,000 clones, less than 85% recorded once. Material: peripheral blood. The receptors shown here come from a woman aged 80 or older with acute or convalescent COVID-19.

The gene calls are TRBV12-3 or TRBV12-4 and TRBJ2-1; 7 nucleotides line up with TRBD1. The CDR3 totals 13 residues. V shed 6 bases, J shed 8 bases, and the junction held 7 bases outside the gene matches. The CDR3 here is CASRGQLRHEQFF. Written as DNA, the CDR3 is TGTGCCAGCAGGGGACAGCTTAGGCATGAGCAGTTCTTC.

This chain links TRBV9 with TRBJ2-7, with 9 bases fitting TRBD1. V trimming: 0 bases; J trimming: 0 bases; junction bases outside the gene matches: 7. Germline CDR1 reads SGDLS; CDR2 reads YYNGEE. There are 17 residues in the CDR3. The chain's CDR3 is CASSVGFNRGLSYEQYF. The CDR3 nucleotides are TGTGCCAGCAGCGTAGGTTTTAACAGGGGGCTCTCCTACGAGCAGTACTTC.

This clone was observed a few times. This chain links TRBV3-1 (or the pseudogene TRBV3-2) with TRBJ2-1; the match to TRBD2 covers 14 bases. Germline V gene lookup returns CDR1 LGHDT and CDR2 YNNKEL (reference sequence). The J segment lost 15 bases and the V segment lost 3 bases, leaving 10 bases of the junction unmatched. CDR3 length: 15 amino acids. The CDR3 loop is CASSQAGLAGAPGFF. The CDR3 coding sequence is TGTGCCAGCAGCCAGGCGGGACTAGCGGGGGCCCCGGGGTTCTTC.

The count of this clone is one. The rearrangement links TRBV5-4 to TRBJ1-2, with 7 positions matching TRBD1. After removal of 3 bases from V and 7 bases from J, the junction contained 9 bases not matched to a gene. Germline lookup yields CDR1 SGHNT and CDR2 YYREEE (reference sequence). CDR3 size: 14 residues. This CDR3 is CASSSGGTVLGYTF. The CDR3 region has the DNA TGTGCCAGCAGCTCAGGCGGGACAGTCCTTGGCTACACCTTC.

V is TRBV5-1 and J is TRBJ1-4; 10 nucleotides match TRBD1. CDR1 is SGHRS and CDR2 is YFSETQ in the germline V gene. The CDR3 is 14 amino acids. Trimming took 2 bases from V and 8 from J; bases not matched to a gene: 3. The CDR3, as DNA: TGCGCCAGCAGCTTCCGGGACAGGGGCGAAAAACTGTTTTTT. Protein: CASSFRDRGEKLFF.

This clone was detected once. The CDR3 DNA sequence: TGTGCCAGCAGCTCGGTGGGGGCAGGGGTCTTTAATGGCTACACCTTC. Protein product: CASSSVGAGVFNGYTF. The J gene is TRBJ1-2, the V gene TRBV5-6; D might be TRBD1 (6 bases). Looked up from germline, CDR1 is SGHDT and CDR2 is YYEEEE. This CDR3 is built from 16 residues. Trimming pared 3 bases from V and 6 bases from J, leaving 21 bases between.

The J gene is TRBJ2-7, the V gene TRBV7-2; 11 bases line up with TRBD2. Germline-derived CDR1 and CDR2 are SGHTA and FQGNSA. This CDR3 has 13 amino acids. Trimming removed 4 bases from V and 7 bases from J; junction bases left unmatched: 3. Written as DNA, the CDR3 is TGTGCCAGCAGCTCCCTAGCGGGAGGTGAGCAGTACTTC. This gives the protein CASSSLAGGEQYF.

The V call is TRBV15, the J call TRBJ2-5; the D is unclear. CDR1 LNHNV and CDR2 YYDKDF come from the germline V gene (reference sequence). V dropped 1 base and J dropped 4 bases, with 4 bases sitting between them. The CDR3 consists of 12 residues. CDR3 DNA sequence: TGTGCCACCAGCAGAGGAGTAGAGACCCAGTACTTC. Amino acids: CATSRGVETQYF.

V gene TRBV6-6 combines with J gene TRBJ2-3; 15 bases agree with TRBD2. The CDR3 covers 16 residues. Germline-derived CDR1 and CDR2 are MNHNY and SVGAGI (reference sequence). V gave up 6 bases and J gave up 6 bases; unmatched junction bases: 7. This CDR3 is CASRRTSGGASDTQYF. The CDR3, as DNA: TGTGCCAGCAGGCGGACTAGCGGGGGGGCTAGTGATACGCAGTATTTT.

The chain links TRBV5-1 to TRBJ2-5, with 9 bases fitting TRBD1. V shed 4 bases, J shed 2 bases, and the junction held 9 bases outside the gene matches. This CDR3 is built from 16 residues. The V gene's germline CDR1 is SGHRS and CDR2 YFSETQ. The DNA for the CDR3 is TGCGCCAGCAGCCCGAGGGACAGGGAAAGTCAAGAGACCCAGTACTTC. Amino acid sequence: CASSPRDRESQETQYF. The variable domain in full, with the rest retrieved from reference TRBV5-1 and TRBJ2-5, is KAGVTQTPRYLIKTRGQQVTLSCSPISGHRSVSWYQQTPGQGLQFLFEYFSETQRNKGNFPGRFSGRQFSNSRSEMNVSTLELGDSALYLCASSPRDRESQETQYFGPGTRLLVL.

V usage is TRBV6-4 and J usage is TRBJ2-3; 7 nucleotides line up with TRBD2. V lost 7 bases, J lost 5 bases, and 6 bases stayed unmatched. This CDR3 has 13 residues. Germline assignment: CDR1 MRHNA and CDR2 SNTAGT. The CDR3 spells CASIAASGDTQYF. The CDR3 nucleotides read TGTGCCAGCATTGCGGCTAGCGGAGATACGCAGTATTTT.

This clone was counted a single time. The genes are TRBV3-1 (or the pseudogene TRBV3-2) and TRBJ2-7; weak D call: TRBD2 (5 bases). Germline V gives CDR1 LGHDT, CDR2 YNNKEL (reference sequence). V lost 6 bases and J 2 bases, leaving 14 bases between the germline ends. The CDR3 extends over 14 amino acids. For the CDR3, the DNA is TGTGCCAGCAGTCGGGGAGATATCACCTACGAGCAGTACTTC. As protein: CASSRGDITYEQYF.

The chain recombines TRBV18 with TRBJ2-5; D is undetermined. Germline CDR1 reads KGHSH; CDR2 reads LQKENI. This CDR3 has 14 residues. The V gene lost 1 base and the J gene lost 0 bases, with 6 bases spanning the gap. CDR3 loop: CASSPLNYQETQYF. For the CDR3, the DNA is TGTGCCAGCTCACCACTCAACTACCAAGAGACCCAGTACTTC.

The J gene is TRBJ2-1, the V gene TRBV10-3, with 10 nucleotides matching TRBD2. This CDR3 is 18 amino acids long. Germline trimming cut 2 bases from V and 4 bases from J; bases unmatched to any gene: 11. The germline gives CDR1 ENHRY, CDR2 SYGVKD. The CDR3 loop is CAISELLAGPEMYNEQFF. CDR3 bases: TGTGCCATCAGTGAGCTACTAGCGGGACCAGAAATGTACAATGAGCAGTTCTTC.

J is TRBJ1-3 and V is TRBV14; D may be TRBD1 (6 bases). V lost 0 bases to trimming and J lost 4 bases, with 16 bases between them. Germline V gene data show CDR1 as SGHDN and CDR2 as FVKESK. CDR3 size: 17 residues. CDR3 in DNA: TGTGCCAGCAGCCAAGATATCGGACAGATACAAGGAAACACCATATATTTT. Translated: CASSQDIGQIQGNTIYF.